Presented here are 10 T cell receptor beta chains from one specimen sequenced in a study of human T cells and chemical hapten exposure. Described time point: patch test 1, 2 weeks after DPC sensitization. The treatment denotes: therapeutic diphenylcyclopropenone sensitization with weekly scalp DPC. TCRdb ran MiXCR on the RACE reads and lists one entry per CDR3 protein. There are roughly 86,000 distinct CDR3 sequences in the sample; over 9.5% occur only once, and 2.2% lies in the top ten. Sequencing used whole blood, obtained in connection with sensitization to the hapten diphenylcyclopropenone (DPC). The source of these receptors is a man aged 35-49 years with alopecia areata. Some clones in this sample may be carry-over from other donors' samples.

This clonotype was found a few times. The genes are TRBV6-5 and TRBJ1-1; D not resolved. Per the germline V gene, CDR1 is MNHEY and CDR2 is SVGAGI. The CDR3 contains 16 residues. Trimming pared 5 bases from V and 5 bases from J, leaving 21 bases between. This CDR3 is CASSRPPWPSGTEAFF. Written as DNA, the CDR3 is TGTGCCAGCAGTAGACCCCCTTGGCCGTCGGGGACTGAAGCTTTCTTT.

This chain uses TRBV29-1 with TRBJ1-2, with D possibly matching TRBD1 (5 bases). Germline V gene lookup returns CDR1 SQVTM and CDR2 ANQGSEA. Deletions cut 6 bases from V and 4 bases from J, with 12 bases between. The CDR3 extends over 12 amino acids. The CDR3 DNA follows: TGCAGCGTCCAGGGTAGGCCCTATGGCTACACCTTC. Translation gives CSVQGRPYGYTF.

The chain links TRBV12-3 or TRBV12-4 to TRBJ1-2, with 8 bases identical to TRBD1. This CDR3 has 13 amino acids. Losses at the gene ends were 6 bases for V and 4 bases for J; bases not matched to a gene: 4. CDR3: CASRGDRRYGYTF. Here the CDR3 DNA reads TGTGCCAGCAGGGGGGACAGGCGCTATGGCTACACCTTC.

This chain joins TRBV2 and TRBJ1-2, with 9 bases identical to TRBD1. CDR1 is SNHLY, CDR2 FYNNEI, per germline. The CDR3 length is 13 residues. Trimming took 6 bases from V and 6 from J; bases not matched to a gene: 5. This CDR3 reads CASSGTGSNGYTF. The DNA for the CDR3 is TGTGCCAGCAGCGGGACAGGGTCTAATGGCTACACCTTC. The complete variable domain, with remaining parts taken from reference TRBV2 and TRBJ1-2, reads EPEVTQTPSHQVTQMGQEVILRCVPISNHLYFYWYRQILGQKVEFLVSFYNNEISEKSEIFDDQFSVERPDGSNFTLKIRSTKLEDSAMYFCASSGTGSNGYTFGSGTRLTVV.

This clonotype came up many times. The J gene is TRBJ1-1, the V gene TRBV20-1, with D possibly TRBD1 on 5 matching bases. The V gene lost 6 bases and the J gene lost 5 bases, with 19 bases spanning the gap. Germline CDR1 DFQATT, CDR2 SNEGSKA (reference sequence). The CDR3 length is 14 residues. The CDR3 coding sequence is TGCAGTGCCCCAAATGAAGGGGCTGGGACTGAAGCTTTCTTT. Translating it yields CSAPNEGAGTEAFF.

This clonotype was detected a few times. The CDR3 DNA is TGTGCCAGCAGGGAACTCTACGAGCAGTACTTC. Residues: CASRELYEQYF. The chain is built from TRBV7-9 and TRBJ2-7; D not resolved. CDR3 length: 11 residues. Germline CDR1 reads SEHNR; CDR2 reads FQNEAQ (reference sequence). Trimming removed 6 bases from V and 3 bases from J, with 6 bases in between.

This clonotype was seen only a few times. The CDR3 spells CASSSGQGYEQYV. CDR3 sequence (DNA): TGTGCCAGCAGTTCGGGACAGGGCTACGAGCAGTACGTC. This chain links TRBV27 with TRBJ2-7; TRBD1 agrees at 9 bases. With 4 bases clipped from V and 3 bases from J, the junction kept 1 base outside the gene matches. This CDR3 is 13 amino acids long. Germline V gives CDR1 MNHEY, CDR2 SMNVEV (reference sequence).

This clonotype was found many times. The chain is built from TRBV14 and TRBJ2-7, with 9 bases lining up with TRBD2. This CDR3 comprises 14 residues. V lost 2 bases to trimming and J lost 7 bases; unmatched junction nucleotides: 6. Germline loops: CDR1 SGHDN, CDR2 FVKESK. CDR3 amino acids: CASSQLAGAGEQYV. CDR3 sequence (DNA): TGTGCCAGCAGCCAATTAGCGGGAGCAGGTGAGCAGTACGTC.

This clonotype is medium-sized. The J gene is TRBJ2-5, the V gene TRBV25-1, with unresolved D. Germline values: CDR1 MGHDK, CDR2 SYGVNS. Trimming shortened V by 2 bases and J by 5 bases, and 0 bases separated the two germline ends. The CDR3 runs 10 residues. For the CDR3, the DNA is TGTGCCAGCAGTGAAGAGACCCAGTACTTC. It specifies CASSEETQYF.

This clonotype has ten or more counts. In DNA form, the CDR3 reads TGCGCCAGCAGCCTCCAAGCGGAGACCACAGATACGCAGTATTTT. Its protein product is CASSLQAETTDTQYF. V and J are TRBV5-1 and TRBJ2-3; D is possibly TRBD2 (5 bases). From germline, CDR1 is SGHRS and CDR2 YFSETQ. The CDR3 runs 15 residues. Trimming stripped 4 bases from V and 2 bases from J, with 14 bases between.